The present entry profiles one T cell receptor beta chain with its context. Its cognate antigen is unknown. This sample was included in a study of T cell responses to AZD1222 COVID-19 vaccine. Produced via immunoSEQ multiplex PCR; TCRdb's table is partial and in-frame only. The repertoire includes under 150,000 clones, roughly 90% of them detected once, and approximately 10% sits in the top ten. Per germline, CDR1 SQVTM and CDR2 ANQGSEA. The CDR3 totals 15 residues. V lost 5 bases to trimming and J lost 2 bases; unmatched junction nucleotides: 7. Findings and limits, study-wide: Reportedly, close to half of spike-specific TCRs are directed against unmutated variant regions. Spike-specific TCRs gained breadth and depth after people received two AZD1222 doses. Without day 14 samples, only post-peak T cell repertoires were studied.

Sequences were derived from peripheral blood, sampled on day 0 of MenACWY control vaccination. The chain links TRBV29-1 to TRBJ2-2; 8 nucleotides align to TRBD2. The clonotype was recovered from an adult in good health. As DNA, the CDR3 is TGCAGCGTTTCCCAAGCGGGAGTAAACACCGGGGAGCTGTTTTTT. Its protein product is CSVSQAGVNTGELFF.